The 14 T cell receptor beta chains in this list originate from one sample, sequenced in a study of blood T cell repertoires in COVID-19. Generated by immunoSEQ multiplex PCR, the TCRdb table keeps only in-frame clones and is missing some. The data contain 250,000 or so clones, 86% of them seen just once; the ten biggest clones take up approximately 6.2%. Sequenced: peripheral blood. All receptors derive from a man in his sixties with acute or convalescent COVID-19.

The sample holds one count of this clone. V is TRBV6-2 or TRBV6-3 and J is TRBJ2-5, with D possibly matching TRBD2 (6 bases). The CDR3 spans 18 residues. V lost 0 bases, J lost 5 bases, and 22 bases lay in between. Germline V CDR1 and CDR2: MNHEY, SVGEGT. CDR3 nucleotide sequence: TGTGCCAGCAGTTACTCGAGACGGGCGGGGCCTCCGACCGAGACCCAGTACTTC. Protein product: CASSYSRRAGPPTETQYF.

This chain connects TRBV19 to TRBJ1-2; D uncertain. CDR3 size: 11 residues. Trimming removed 8 bases at V and 7 bases at J, with 11 bases between. Germline loops: CDR1 LNHDA, CDR2 SQIVND (reference sequence). CDR3 in amino acids: CASQTGGGYTF. CDR3 in DNA: TGTGCCAGTCAGACCGGCGGTGGCTACACCTTC.

The V and J genes are TRBV7-2 and TRBJ1-2, with a weak D call TRBD1 (5 bases). CDR3 length: 15 amino acids. V lost 0 bases and J 6 bases, leaving 14 bases between the germline ends. Germline V gene data show CDR1 as SGHTA and CDR2 as FQGNSA. The CDR3 protein is CASSLAGRDINGYTF. The DNA of the CDR3 is TGTGCCAGCAGCTTAGCTGGCAGGGATATTAATGGCTACACCTTC. The whole variable domain, filled in from reference TRBV7-2 and TRBJ1-2, reads GAGVSQSPSNKVTEKGKDVELRCDPISGHTALYWYRQSLGQGLEFLIYFQGNSAPDKSGLPSDRFSAERTGGSVSTLTIQRTQQEDSAVYLCASSLAGRDINGYTFGSGTRLTVV.

This rearrangement joins TRBV7-3 to TRBJ2-6; D is uncertain. Trimming took off 4 bases at V and 1 base at J, with 8 bases between the two ends. Germline CDR1 and CDR2: SGHTA and FQGTGA. CDR3 length equals 15 residues. This CDR3 is CASSSDRSGANVLTF. CDR3 bases: TGTGCCAGCAGCTCAGATCGATCTGGGGCCAACGTCCTGACTTTC. The variable domain in full, with the rest retrieved from reference TRBV7-3 and TRBJ2-6, is GAGVSQTPSNKVTEKGKYVELRCDPISGHTALYWYRQSLGQGPEFLIYFQGTGAADDSGLPNDRFFAVRPEGSVSTLKIQRTERGDSAVYLCASSSDRSGANVLTFGAGSRLTVL.

The rearrangement uses TRBV11-3 and TRBJ2-5, with 9 positions matching TRBD2. Germline V lookup: CDR1 SGHNT, CDR2 YENEEA. The ends lost 2 bases at V and 1 base at J; junction bases unmatched: 5. The CDR3 is 16 amino acids. CDR3 in DNA: TGTGCCAGCAGCTTACCGGGCGGGAGGGCCCAAGAGACCCAGTACTTC. Its translation: CASSLPGGRAQETQYF.

The CDR3 coding sequence is TGCAGTGTGTACACCAACTATGGCTACACCTTC. Protein product: CSVYTNYGYTF. This chain joins TRBV20-1 and TRBJ1-2; D is unresolved. V lost 7 bases and J lost 2, with 8 bases in between. Germline V gene sequence: CDR1 DFQATT, CDR2 SNEGSKA (reference sequence). This CDR3 spans 11 amino acids.

This chain links TRBV27 with TRBJ2-1; D call uncertain. The V end lost 2 bases, the J end lost 1 base, and 12 bases lay between the germline ends. The CDR3 length is 16 residues. Germline values: CDR1 MNHEY, CDR2 SMNVEV (reference sequence). The chain's CDR3 is CASSLTGDHSYNEQFF. In DNA, the CDR3 is TGTGCCAGCAGTTTAACCGGAGACCATTCCTACAATGAGCAGTTCTTC.

The chain links TRBV7-9 to TRBJ1-5; D uncertain. This CDR3 has 11 amino acids. The V and J ends lost 9 bases and 9 bases respectively, with 12 bases between them. CDR1 is SEHNR, CDR2 FQNEAQ, per germline (reference sequence). The DNA for the CDR3 is TGTGCCAGTGGCTCTTCTTCGCCCCAGCATTTT. Its translation: CASGSSSPQHF. Together with reference TRBV7-9 and TRBJ1-5, the CDR3 gives the full variable domain: DTGVSQNPRHKITKRGQNVTFRCDPISEHNRLYWYRQTLGQGPEFLTYFQNEAQLEKSRLLSDRFSAERPKGSFSTLEIQRTEQGDSAMYLCASGSSSPQHFGDGTRLSIL.

This chain connects TRBV5-4 to TRBJ2-2, with no clear D. The CDR3 consists of 12 residues. Germline CDR1 and CDR2: SGHNT and YYREEE (reference sequence). V was shortened by 1 base and J by 7 bases, with 5 bases between the two germline ends. Here the CDR3 reads CASSLIGGELFF. Written as DNA, the CDR3 is TGTGCCAGCAGCTTGATCGGCGGGGAGCTGTTTTTT.

This sequence joins TRBV19 and TRBJ2-2; TRBD1 might be the D (6 bases). This CDR3 spans 16 amino acids. V was trimmed by 1 base and J by 5 bases, leaving 14 bases between them. Germline V gene data show CDR1 as LNHDA and CDR2 as SQIVND (reference sequence). CDR3 in amino acids: CASSIGFRGRTGELFF. The CDR3 region has the DNA TGTGCCAGTAGTATAGGTTTCAGGGGAAGGACCGGGGAGCTGTTTTTT.

The chain joins TRBV19 to TRBJ1-5, with a weak D call TRBD1 (6 bases). This CDR3 has 15 residues. Germline V gene data show CDR1 as LNHDA and CDR2 as SQIVND (reference sequence). Trimming cost V 5 bases and J 6 bases, with 17 bases left between them. CDR3 amino acids: CASSEQGLLSQPQHF. CDR3 DNA: TGTGCCAGTAGTGAACAGGGTTTATTATCTCAGCCCCAGCATTTT.

The gene calls are TRBV27 and TRBJ1-2, with 8 bases lining up with TRBD1. V was clipped by 2 bases and J by 6 bases; unmatched bases: 5. The germline V gene encodes CDR1 MNHEY and CDR2 SMNVEV (reference sequence). This CDR3 has 14 residues. Here the CDR3 DNA reads TGTGCCAGCAGTTTAAGACAGGGGCGGGATGGCTACACCTTC. Encoded protein: CASSLRQGRDGYTF.

This sequence joins TRBV5-6 and TRBJ1-1; D may be TRBD1 (6 bases). CDR1 SGHDT and CDR2 YYEEEE come from the germline V gene. The V end lost 0 bases, the J end lost 3 bases, and 15 bases lay between the germline ends. There are 16 residues in the CDR3. The CDR3 nucleotides are TGTGCCAGCAGCTTGGCTTGGGGGGGCGCGCACACTGAAGCTTTCTTT. This encodes CASSLAWGGAHTEAFF.

The chain carries TRBV5-5 and TRBJ1-4, with 9 bases identical to TRBD1. Losses at the gene ends were 6 bases for V and 8 bases for J; bases not matched to a gene: 20. CDR1 is SGHKS and CDR2 is YYEKEE in the germline V gene (reference sequence). The length of the CDR3 is 18 residues. CDR3 nucleotides: TGTGCCAGCATTACCTCCGGGACAGGGTCTTCGGGCGGAGAAAAACTGTTTTTT. Protein product: CASITSGTGSSGGEKLFF. Together with reference TRBV5-5 and TRBJ1-4, the CDR3 gives the full variable domain: DAGVTQSPTHLIKTRGQQVTLRCSPISGHKSVSWYQQVLGQGPQFIFQYYEKEERGRGNFPDRFSARQFPNYSSELNVNALLLGDSALYLCASITSGTGSSGGEKLFFGSGTQLSVL.